This T cell receptor beta chain stems from a study of Graves' ophthalmopathy and Graves' hyperthyroidism. Findings and limits, study-wide: Blood also harbored most expanded thyroid clonotypes above 0.001 frequency.

This clonotype was seen repeatedly, ten times or more. Its antigen is still unknown. Investigators amplified TCR beta CDR3 regions from RNA transcripts. HTBI-primed RT-PCR formed the first round, and a multiplex PCR formed the second. Using its own MiXCR run on the multiplex PCR reads, TCRdb lists one record per CDR3 protein. This repertoire shows 740,000 or so distinct CDR3 sequences, roughly two fifths found once; its top ten account for around 40%. Trimming pared 4 bases from V and 2 bases from J, leaving 8 bases between. The CDR3 is 13 amino acids. Germline V gene data show CDR1 as SEHNR and CDR2 as FQNEAQ (reference sequence).

The sequence derives from an adult man with Graves' ophthalmopathy. The chain uses TRBV7-9 and TRBJ2-5, with D hard to call. Material: peripheral blood. CDR3 residues: CASSSDGQETQYF. The CDR3, as DNA: TGTGCCAGCAGCTCCGACGGGCAAGAGACCCAGTACTTC.